The clone carrying this T cell receptor (beta chain) was seen only a few times. This record belongs to a study of response to subunit inactivated influenza vaccine. From the RT-PCR reads, TCRdb called clonotypes with MiXCR, one entry per CDR3 protein. The sample holds 800,000 or so distinct CDR3 sequences, 21% seen once. The junction had 2 bases not matched to a gene; V was cut back by 8 bases and J by 0 bases. Per germline, CDR1 SNHLY and CDR2 FYNNEI. The CDR3 runs 13 residues. The material was PBMCs from blood, obtained 5 days after vaccination. This receptor was obtained from a man aged 45-60 years who received an inactivated influenza vaccine. V and J are TRBV2 and TRBJ1-1; TRBD1 agrees at 8 bases. The CDR3 DNA reads as TGTGCCAGCGGGGGACAGGTGAACACTGAAGCTTTCTTT. Translating gives CASGGQVNTEAFF.